This T cell receptor (beta chain) was captured in a study of blood T cells in healthy people across ages. For the second PCR, which ran for 7 to 11 cycles, a sample-barcoded 5' primer and a J-beta primer mix were used. TCRdb recomputed calls from the 5' RACE reads with MiXCR, one row per CDR3 protein. The sample holds roughly 1.7 million distinct CDR3 sequences; 30% to 35% are singletons and the top ten take around 11%. This CDR3 is built from 15 residues. V lost 0 bases and J lost 0, with 8 bases in between. Per the germline V gene, CDR1 is LGHNA and CDR2 is YNFKEQ. The sample comprised blood. The J gene is TRBJ1-1, the V gene TRBV4-2; D is undetermined. The clonotype originates from a woman aged 30 to 39 in good health. Here the CDR3 DNA reads TGTGCCAGCAGCCAAGATGACAACCTGAACACTGAAGCTTTCTTT. It translates to CASSQDDNLNTEAFF.